This T cell receptor (beta chain) was captured in a study of control samples from healthy donors and cancer patients. Germline assignment: CDR1 DFQATT and CDR2 SNEGSKA (reference sequence). This CDR3 comprises 13 residues. V shed 3 bases and J shed 1 base, with 9 bases lying between them. TCRdb's copy holds only in-frame clones and misses some; the assay was immunoSEQ multiplex PCR. The sample carries about 130,000 clones, 92% recorded once. Sequencing used blood. The TCR comes from a woman aged 50 to 65 in good health. The V and J genes are TRBV20-1 and TRBJ1-2; D is unclear. DNA of the CDR3: TGCAGTGCTAGTTCCGCAGTTAACTATGGCTACACCTTC. Encoded protein: CSASSAVNYGYTF.